This TCR beta chain was found in a study of T cells in Graves' hyperthyroidism and ophthalmopathy. TCR beta CDR3 regions were amplified from RNA. Using the HTBI primer set, a first-round RT-PCR was run on the TCR CDR3. Via MiXCR, TCRdb re-called the multiplex PCR reads, giving one row per CDR3 protein. Among around 340,000 distinct CDR3 sequences listed, around 18% were seen once. General observations from the study: Most expanded thyroid clonotypes above 0.001 recurred in blood. Through a model of 13 V-J features, ophthalmopathy was separated from stable hyperthyroidism.

This CDR3 is 11 amino acids long. Trimming pared 5 bases from V and 9 bases from J, leaving 8 bases between. The table lists this clonotype with many counts. Its antigen is still unknown. This may come from a read error, since a much larger clone is one base off. V and J are TRBV12-3 or TRBV12-4 and TRBJ2-1, with D uncertain. The clonotype originates from a woman aged 40 to 49 with Graves' ophthalmopathy. Sequenced: blood. CDR3 bases: TGTGCCAGCAGTCAAGAGCTTGAGCAGTTCTTC. Translation gives CASSQELEQFF.